This TCR beta chain was identified in a study of long-term antiretroviral therapy in people with HIV. Version v3.0 of the immunoSEQ assay ran at survey level. Some clones are missing from TCRdb's copy, which holds only in-frame ones; the method was immunoSEQ multiplex PCR. This repertoire shows over 25,000 clones, 65% to 85% found once; its top ten account for over 9%. This CDR3 region has 21 residues. V was shortened by 0 bases and J by 3 bases, with 29 bases between the two germline ends. Germline loops: CDR1 LNHNV, CDR2 YYDKDF (reference sequence). The chain has TRBV15 and TRBJ1-2, with no clear D. This TCR derives from a man in his thirties or forties with HIV. This material consisted of unsorted PBMCs, taken 2.7 to 2.9 years after starting antiretroviral therapy. CDR3 region: CATSRDLYESGKGPDHYGYTF. CDR3 DNA sequence: TGTGCCACCAGCAGAGATTTGTATGAGTCGGGGAAAGGGCCGGATCACTATGGCTACACCTTC.